Listed below are T cell receptor beta chains from one sample, sequenced in a study of OX40 agonist ivuxolimab in advanced cancers. TCRdb keeps only in-frame clones here, not all; method: immunoSEQ multiplex PCR. The data show 70,000 or so clones, about nine tenths seen once. The source material was CD4+ or CD8+ T cells sorted from blood, sampled in a trial of the OX40 agonist ivuxolimab. The source is an adult with an advanced solid tumor such as melanoma, head and neck, liver or kidney cancer. Each CDR3 is given with its conserved first and last residue. The D gene is left open where the match is weak. The size field is filled for only some rows; it gives once, few, many or a size class.

TRBJ2-1 | TRBV29-1 | - | TRBD2 | TGCAGCGTTGGTGGGGGAGGGTATGGGGAGCAGTTCTTC | CSVGGGGYGEQFF
TRBJ2-3 | TRBV15 | - | TRBD2 | TGTGCCACCAGCAGGGACCTAGCGGGAGGCGGCACAGATACGCAGTATTTT | CATSRDLAGGGTDTQYF
TRBJ2-1 | TRBV2 | - | TRBD2 | TGTGCCAGCGCCACCAGCGGGAGCCATGAGCAGTTCTTC | CASATSGSHEQFF
TRBJ1-5 | TRBV2 | - | - | TGTGCCAGCAGTGGACAGTATAGCAATCAGCCCCAGCATTTT | CASSGQYSNQPQHF
TRBJ2-3 | TRBV6-1 | few | - | TGTGCCAGGGACTCCCGATCTAGCACAGATACGCAGTATTTT | CARDSRSSTDTQYF
TRBJ1-1 | TRBV23-1 | - | TRBD1 | TGCGCCAGCAGTCTCGAACGTTGGACCAGGGGGATGAACACTGAAGCTTTCTTT | CASSLERWTRGMNTEAFF
TRBJ1-1 | TRBV10-3 | - | TRBD1 | TGTGCCATCAGTGGGACAGGGCGAGGTGAAGCTTTCTTT | CAISGTGRGEAFF
TRBJ1-2 | TRBV30 | - | - | TGTGCCTGGAGTGATGCAGGGCTGGGCTATGGCTACACCTTC | CAWSDAGLGYGYTF
TRBJ2-1 | TRBV5-1 | once | - | TGCGCCAGCAGATCCGGGGAAGTTGTAAATGAGCAGTTCTTC | CASRSGEVVNEQFF
TRBJ2-1 | TRBV25-1 | - | - | TGTGCCAGCAAGGTAGCAGTTGAGCAGTTCTTC | CASKVAVEQFF
TRBJ1-5 | TRBV6-1 | - | - | TGTGCCAGCAGTGAAAGACTCTTTGGGGGGAATCAGCCCCAGCATTTT | CASSERLFGGNQPQHF
TRBJ1-1 | TRBV7-9 | - | - | TGTGCCAGCAGCTTATCAGGGAACACTGAAGCTTTCTTT | CASSLSGNTEAFF
TRBJ1-1 | TRBV19 | - | TRBD1 | TGTGCCAGTAGTATTTGGACAGGGAATGTGGCCACTGAAGCTTTCTTT | CASSIWTGNVATEAFF
TRBJ1-1 | TRBV4-2 | few | - | TGTGCCAGCAGCCAAGAAGAGGGGACTGAAGCTTTCTTT | CASSQEEGTEAFF
TRBJ1-1 | TRBV29-1 | - | TRBD1 | TGCAGCGTTGGACAGGGTGGATGGGGCACTGAAGCTTTCTTT | CSVGQGGWGTEAFF
TRBJ2-2 | TRBV18 | once | TRBD2 | TGTGCCAGCTCACGTAGCGGGACGAACACCGGGGAGCTGTTTTTT | CASSRSGTNTGELFF
TRBJ2-5 | TRBV5-1 | - | - | TGCGCCAGCAGCTTGGATATTAGTGGGGGCCAAGAGACCCAGTACTTC | CASSLDISGGQETQYF
TRBJ2-5 | TRBV20-1 | - | - | TGCAGTGCTAGGGCCGCAGAGACCCAGTACTTC | CSARAAETQYF
TRBJ1-1 | TRBV19 | - | - | TGTGCCAGTAAGGGAACCTCACGGGGAGCTGAAGCTTTCTTT | CASKGTSRGAEAFF
TRBJ2-7 | TRBV15 | once | TRBD2 | TGTGCCACCAGCTCGGGACTAGGGCCTTACGAGCAGTACTTC | CATSSGLGPYEQYF
TRBJ2-7 | TRBV14 | - | - | TGTGCCAGCAGCCAAGGCCCCGAAAAACTGGTCTCCTACGAGCAGTACTTC | CASSQGPEKLVSYEQYF
TRBJ1-2 | TRBV14 | - | - | TGTGCCAGCAGCCAAGATAGCGTCTATGGCTACACCTTC | CASSQDSVYGYTF
TRBJ2-7 | TRBV5-1 | - | - | TGCGCCAGCAGCTTGGGTAGGGGTCTCCACGAGCAGTACTTC | CASSLGRGLHEQYF
TRBJ1-1 | TRBV7-2 | - | - | TGTGCCAGCAGCTTAGAAGGTGGAGGGGGCACTGAAGCTTTCTTT | CASSLEGGGGTEAFF
TRBJ2-7 | TRBV27 | - | TRBD2 | TGTGCCAGCAGTTCCCTTGGACTAGGCTCCTACGAGCAGTACTTC | CASSSLGLGSYEQYF
TRBJ2-5 | TRBV27 | - | - | TGTGCCAGCAGTTTGGGCGCACATGGGACAGAGACCCAGTACTTC | CASSLGAHGTETQYF
TRBJ2-5 | TRBV7-3 | - | TRBD1 | TGTGCCAGCAGCGCCGGGACAGGGCGAGAGACCCAGTACTTC | CASSAGTGRETQYF
TRBJ1-5 | TRBV19 | - | TRBD1 | TGTGCCAGTAGTTATAGTGGGACAGCATATAGCAATCAGCCCCAGCATTTT | CASSYSGTAYSNQPQHF
TRBJ2-7 | TRBV5-1 | - | TRBD1 | TGCGCCAGCAGCTTGCCGGACAGGGACATATACGAGCAGTACTTC | CASSLPDRDIYEQYF
TRBJ2-7 | TRBV10-1 | - | TRBD2 | TGCGCCAGCAGTGAGTCACGGACTAGCGGGATCTATCAGCAGTACTTC | CASSESRTSGIYQQYF
TRBJ2-5 | TRBV19 | - | - | TGTGCCAGTAGTATAGGTACCCCGCAAGAGACCCAGTACTTC | CASSIGTPQETQYF
TRBJ2-2 | TRBV7-8 | - | - | TGTGCCAGCAGCCCCCGGGACCGGAACACCGGGGAGCTGTTTTTT | CASSPRDRNTGELFF
TRBJ2-5 | TRBV7-6 | - | TRBD1 | TGTGCCAGCAGCTCCGAAGGGGGACAGGGGAGGGAGACCCAGTACTTC | CASSSEGGQGRETQYF
TRBJ1-3 | TRBV30 | - | - | TGTGCCTGGAGTGAAATGTCGGGAAACACCATATATTTT | CAWSEMSGNTIYF
TRBJ2-5 | TRBV28 | - | TRBD1 | TGTGCCAGCAGCCCTCCCGGGACAGGGGTGTACCAAGAGACCCAGTACTTC | CASSPPGTGVYQETQYF
TRBJ2-5 | TRBV15 | - | - | TGTGCCACCAGCAGAGAACTCAGACTGCGGGAGACCCAGTACTTC | CATSRELRLRETQYF
TRBJ2-1 | TRBV5-1 | - | - | TGCGCCAGCAGCACCTCAGGGCACGGGGACAATGAGCAGTTCTTC | CASSTSGHGDNEQFF
TRBJ2-1 | TRBV5-4 | - | - | TGTGCCAGCAGCTTCGTAGCGACGGACAATGAGCAGTTCTTC | CASSFVATDNEQFF
TRBJ2-7 | TRBV11-2 | - | TRBD1 | TGTGCCAGCAGCGCCTCACAGGGGATTGCCTACGAGCAGTACTTC | CASSASQGIAYEQYF
TRBJ2-2 | TRBV28 | - | TRBD2 | TGTGCCAGCAGTTTATTACTAGCGGAGAACACCGGGGAGCTGTTTTTT | CASSLLLAENTGELFF
TRBJ2-5 | TRBV7-9 | - | TRBD2 | TGTGCCAGCAGCTTCCTAGCGGAAGAGACCCAGTACTTC | CASSFLAEETQYF
TRBJ2-1 | TRBV7-8 | - | TRBD2 | TGTGCCAGCAGCGTTCCAAGCGGGACCCGCTCCTACAATGAGCAGTTCTTC | CASSVPSGTRSYNEQFF
TRBJ2-3 | TRBV6-6 | - | TRBD2 | TGTGCCAGCAGTAATATAGCGGGAACAGATACGCAGTATTTT | CASSNIAGTDTQYF
TRBJ2-1 | TRBV7-3 | - | TRBD2 | TGTGCCAGCAGCTTGGCGGGAGGTGTCTACAATGAGCAGTTCTTC | CASSLAGGVYNEQFF
TRBJ2-1 | TRBV5-4 | - | - | TGTGCCAGCAGCTTGGAGCGGACCTACAATGAGCAGTTCTTC | CASSLERTYNEQFF
TRBJ1-1 | TRBV6-5 | - | - | TGTGCCAGCAGTTACGTGGGGGATTACACTGAAGCTTTCTTT | CASSYVGDYTEAFF
TRBJ2-7 | TRBV7-3 | - | TRBD1 | TGTGCCAGCAGCTTAGTCCCAGGGGGCTACGAGCAGTACTTC | CASSLVPGGYEQYF
TRBJ1-5 | TRBV18 | - | TRBD1 | TGTGCCAGCTCACTATACAGGGGTTATCAGCCCCAGCATTTT | CASSLYRGYQPQHF
TRBJ2-6 | TRBV2 | - | - | TGTGCCAGCAGTGAAAGAGGAGGGATTGGGGCCAACGTCCTGACTTTC | CASSERGGIGANVLTF
TRBJ2-1 | TRBV11-2 | - | TRBD2 | TGTGCCAGCAGGGCAAGACTAGCGGGGGGTTGCCACAATGAGCAGTTCTTC | CASRARLAGGCHNEQFF
TRBJ1-2 | TRBV4-1 | - | TRBD1 | TGCGCCAGCAGCCAGATCGTGACAGGGTTACAATATGGCTACACCTTC | CASSQIVTGLQYGYTF
TRBJ2-7 | TRBV6-1 | - | - | TGTGCCAGCAGTTGGACGGTTTTATACGAGCAGTACTTC | CASSWTVLYEQYF
TRBJ2-1 | TRBV10-3 | - | - | TGTGCCATCAGCGGGGACCAACCTCCCTACAATGAGCAGTTCTTC | CAISGDQPPYNEQFF
TRBJ2-3 | TRBV10-3 | - | TRBD2 | TGTGCCATCAGTCCTAGCGGGGCTTACACAGATACGCAGTATTTT | CAISPSGAYTDTQYF
TRBJ2-1 | TRBV5-1 | - | - | TGCGCCAGCAGCTTGGTGGCCTCCGGTTACAATGAGCAGTTCTTC | CASSLVASGYNEQFF